This T cell receptor (beta chain) was obtained from a study of blood T cell repertoires in COVID-19. In the study overall: From the United States, Italy and Spain came samples of acute and convalescent COVID-19. T cells, B-cell-depleted T cells, or PBMCs provided the cDNA or gDNA that served as material.

J lost 5 bases, V lost 4 bases, and 11 bases had no gene match. The CDR3 length is 15 residues. CDR1 is SGHRS, CDR2 YFSETQ, per germline. Methods used by the authors: Scientists estimated how many nucleated cells there were by amplifying reference gene primers. Using immunoSEQ multiplex PCR, the repertoire was profiled, and TCRdb retains in-frame clones only, with some absent. V and J calls and clone size are given by that table; D and trimming were obtained from the DNA. Altogether a few hundred thousand clones are present, approximately 86% being singletons, with the ten largest covering approximately 1.4%.

The V call is TRBV5-1, the J call TRBJ2-5; 7 nucleotides match TRBD2. The sample consisted of peripheral blood. The TCR originated in a man older than 75 with acute or convalescent COVID-19. The CDR3 coding sequence is TGCGCCAGCAGCCCCGGGGGAGGGCGGTTTGAGACCCAGTACTTC. Translating it yields CASSPGGGRFETQYF.